This T cell receptor (beta chain) appears in the sequencing data of a study of blood T cell repertoires in COVID-19. Across the whole study: Sites across the United States, Italy and Spain contributed samples from acute and convalescent COVID-19. T cells, B-cell-depleted T cells, or PBMCs provided the cDNA or gDNA that served as material.

Original methodology: Reference gene primers were amplified, and this amplification served to estimate nucleated cell counts. Libraries were prepared by immunoSEQ multiplex PCR; TCRdb keeps only in-frame clonotypes and omits some of them. V and J calls and clone size are copied from that table; D and trimming were computed from the DNA. There are fewer than 120,000 clones in the sample; around three quarters occur only once, and about 7.1% lies in the top ten. The germline V and J ends were trimmed by 0 bases and 3 bases, with 15 bases remaining between them. The CDR3 runs to 17 residues. Germline values: CDR1 LGHNA, CDR2 YSLEER.

Sequencing was done on a sample of peripheral blood. V usage is TRBV4-3 and J usage is TRBJ2-1; possible D gene TRBD2, 6 bases. The sequence derives from a woman aged 60 to 75 with acute or convalescent COVID-19. CDR3 in DNA: TGCGCCAGCAGCCAAGAAAGGTGGCAGGGACTCTACAATGAGCAGTTCTTC. Its translation: CASSQERWQGLYNEQFF.